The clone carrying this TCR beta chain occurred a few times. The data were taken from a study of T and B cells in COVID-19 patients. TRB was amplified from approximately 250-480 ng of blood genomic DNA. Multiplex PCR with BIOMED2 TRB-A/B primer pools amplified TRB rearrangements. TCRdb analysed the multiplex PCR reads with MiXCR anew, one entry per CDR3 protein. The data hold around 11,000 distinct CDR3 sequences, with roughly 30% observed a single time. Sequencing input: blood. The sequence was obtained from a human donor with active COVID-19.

The chain's CDR3 is CSASRRGVSYEQYF. CDR3 in DNA: TGCAGTGCTAGTAGGCGGGGTGTCTCCTACGAGCAGTACTTC. The chain links TRBV20-1 to TRBJ2-7, with D possibly being TRBD2 (6 bases). CDR1 and CDR2 (germline): DFQATT, SNEGSKA (reference sequence). The V end was cut by 3 bases, the J end by 0 bases, with 12 bases between. The CDR3 length is 14 residues.